This TCR beta chain is from a study of identical twins. Each CDR3 protein gets one entry after TCRdb re-called the 5' RACE reads with MiXCR. The table records hundreds of thousands of distinct CDR3 sequences, approximately 13% of them present only once. Trimming stripped 6 bases from V and 2 bases from J, with 10 bases between. The CDR3 spans 14 residues. This clonotype was seen only a few times. These same records also appear under a second study, on yellow fever vaccine responses in identical twins.

This rearrangement joins TRBV12-3 or TRBV12-4 to TRBJ2-2; unclear D gene. The source material was PBMCs. This sequence was found in a woman in her late teens or twenties in good health. In DNA, the CDR3 is TGTGCCAGCAGCGCAGAGAGAAACACCGGGGAGCTGTTTTTT. Translation gives CASSAERNTGELFF.